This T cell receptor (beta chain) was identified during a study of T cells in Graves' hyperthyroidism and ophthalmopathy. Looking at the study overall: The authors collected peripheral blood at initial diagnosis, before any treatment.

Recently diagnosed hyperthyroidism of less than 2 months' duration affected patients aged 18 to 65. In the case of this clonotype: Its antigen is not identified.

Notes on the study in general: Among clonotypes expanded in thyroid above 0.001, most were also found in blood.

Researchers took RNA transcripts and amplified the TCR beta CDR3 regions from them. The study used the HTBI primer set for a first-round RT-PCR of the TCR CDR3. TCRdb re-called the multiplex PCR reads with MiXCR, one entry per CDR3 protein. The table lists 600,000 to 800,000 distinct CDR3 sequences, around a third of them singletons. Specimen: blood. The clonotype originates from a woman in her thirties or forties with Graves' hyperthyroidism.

As DNA, the CDR3 is TGTGCCAGCAGACGGGTAGTCGGGACTGGCGAGCAGTACTTC. It encodes CASRRVVGTGEQYF. This sequence joins TRBV7-8 and TRBJ2-7; the D gene is possibly TRBD2 (6 bases). The CDR3 runs 14 residues. The V end was cut by 6 bases, the J end by 6 bases, with 18 bases between. CDR1 SGHVS and CDR2 FQNEAQ come from the germline V gene.